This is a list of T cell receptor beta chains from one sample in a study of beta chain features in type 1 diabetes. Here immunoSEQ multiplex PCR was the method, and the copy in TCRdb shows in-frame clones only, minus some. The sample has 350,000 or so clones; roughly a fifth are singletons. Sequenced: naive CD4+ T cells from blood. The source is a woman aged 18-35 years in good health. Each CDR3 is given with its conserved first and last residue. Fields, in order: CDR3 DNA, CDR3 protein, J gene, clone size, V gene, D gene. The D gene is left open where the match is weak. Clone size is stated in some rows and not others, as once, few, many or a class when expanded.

CDR3 DNA: TGCAGCGTTGAAGATCCCAGACTAGCGGGAGCAAAGACCCAGTACTTC; CDR3 protein: CSVEDPRLAGAKTQYF; J gene: TRBJ2-5; clone size: few; V gene: TRBV29-1; D gene: TRBD2
CDR3 DNA: TGTGCCTGGAAAAGGCGGGGGCAGAGATACGAGCAGTACTTC; CDR3 protein: CAWKRRGQRYEQYF; J gene: TRBJ2-7; clone size: .; V gene: TRBV30; D gene: .
CDR3 DNA: TGTGCCAGCAGTTACACTAGCCCCGCTGTGGATACGCAGTATTTT; CDR3 protein: CASSYTSPAVDTQYF; J gene: TRBJ2-3; clone size: .; V gene: TRBV6-5; D gene: .
CDR3 DNA: TGTGCCAGCAGCTTGGCAGGGAACTATGGCTACACCTTC; CDR3 protein: CASSLAGNYGYTF; J gene: TRBJ1-2; clone size: .; V gene: TRBV9; D gene: .
CDR3 DNA: TGTGCCAGCAGCTTACGGTTCTCTCTTGGCTACACCTTC; CDR3 protein: CASSLRFSLGYTF; J gene: TRBJ1-2; clone size: .; V gene: TRBV13; D gene: .
CDR3 DNA: TGTGCCAGCAGCCCCTTGGGCCCATACGAGCAGTACTTC; CDR3 protein: CASSPLGPYEQYF; J gene: TRBJ2-7; clone size: few; V gene: TRBV21-1; D gene: .
CDR3 DNA: TGTGCCAGCAGCTTAGCGGACAGGGGCTATGGCTACACCTTC; CDR3 protein: CASSLADRGYGYTF; J gene: TRBJ1-2; clone size: .; V gene: TRBV7-9; D gene: TRBD1
CDR3 DNA: TGTGCCAGTAGCTCCCAGGGGAGCACTGAAGCTTTCTTT; CDR3 protein: CASSSQGSTEAFF; J gene: TRBJ1-1; clone size: few; V gene: TRBV19; D gene: .
CDR3 DNA: TGTGCCAGCAGCGTAGGCCCCGGGGGCACAGATACGCAGTATTTT; CDR3 protein: CASSVGPGGTDTQYF; J gene: TRBJ2-3; clone size: .; V gene: TRBV9; D gene: .
CDR3 DNA: TGTGCCAGCTCACGTGGCGGGCAAACCTACGAGCAGTACTTC; CDR3 protein: CASSRGGQTYEQYF; J gene: TRBJ2-7; clone size: .; V gene: TRBV18; D gene: .
CDR3 DNA: TGTGCCAGCAGCCCGTGGAGGGGTGATGATGAGCAGTTCTTC; CDR3 protein: CASSPWRGDDEQFF; J gene: TRBJ2-1; clone size: .; V gene: TRBV6-5; D gene: .
CDR3 DNA: TGTGCCAGCAGCTTGGACAACTCTGGAAACACCATATATTTT; CDR3 protein: CASSLDNSGNTIYF; J gene: TRBJ1-3; clone size: .; V gene: TRBV5-4; D gene: .
CDR3 DNA: TGTGCCACCAGCAGAAGCCCAACCGGGCAAGAGACCCAGTACTTC; CDR3 protein: CATSRSPTGQETQYF; J gene: TRBJ2-5; clone size: few; V gene: TRBV15; D gene: .
CDR3 DNA: TGCAGTGCGCCCGGGGTCTATGGCTACACCTTC; CDR3 protein: CSAPGVYGYTF; J gene: TRBJ1-2; clone size: few; V gene: TRBV20-1; D gene: .
CDR3 DNA: TGCGCCAGCAGCCCCCCCGGGACAGGGCTCAACGAGCAGTACTTC; CDR3 protein: CASSPPGTGLNEQYF; J gene: TRBJ2-7; clone size: .; V gene: TRBV5-1; D gene: TRBD1
CDR3 DNA: TGTGCCTGGAGTATAGGACAGACCGGGGAGCTGTTTTTT; CDR3 protein: CAWSIGQTGELFF; J gene: TRBJ2-2; clone size: .; V gene: TRBV30; D gene: .
CDR3 DNA: TGTGCCAGCAGCGTAGGAACAGTTAACACTGAAGCTTTCTTT; CDR3 protein: CASSVGTVNTEAFF; J gene: TRBJ1-1; clone size: few; V gene: TRBV9; D gene: .
CDR3 DNA: TGTGCCAGCGAAGTCGGGTCCTCCTACGAGCAGTACTTC; CDR3 protein: CASEVGSSYEQYF; J gene: TRBJ2-7; clone size: .; V gene: TRBV6-6; D gene: .
CDR3 DNA: TGTGCCAGCAGCGTGGGCGACAGAAGTACCGGGGAGCTGTTTTTT; CDR3 protein: CASSVGDRSTGELFF; J gene: TRBJ2-2; clone size: .; V gene: TRBV9; D gene: .
CDR3 DNA: TGCAGCGTTGAAGAGACAGAGAACACTGAAGCTTTCTTT; CDR3 protein: CSVEETENTEAFF; J gene: TRBJ1-1; clone size: few; V gene: TRBV29-1; D gene: .
CDR3 DNA: TGTGCCAGCAGTCTCACAGATACGCAGTATTTT; CDR3 protein: CASSLTDTQYF; J gene: TRBJ2-3; clone size: few; V gene: TRBV2; D gene: .
CDR3 DNA: TGCGCCAGCAGCCCACGGGGGGGACGCGACGCCGGGGAGCTGTTTTTT; CDR3 protein: CASSPRGGRDAGELFF; J gene: TRBJ2-2; clone size: .; V gene: TRBV5-1; D gene: TRBD2
CDR3 DNA: TGTGCCTGGAGCGACCGAGCGGGGAGAGTCACCGGGGAGCTGTTTTTT; CDR3 protein: CAWSDRAGRVTGELFF; J gene: TRBJ2-2; clone size: few; V gene: TRBV30; D gene: TRBD2
CDR3 DNA: TGCGCCAGCAGTACCAACCGGGACAACACGAACACCGGGGAGCTGTTTTTT; CDR3 protein: CASSTNRDNTNTGELFF; J gene: TRBJ2-2; clone size: .; V gene: TRBV23-1; D gene: .
CDR3 DNA: TGTGCCAGCAGCGTAGGAACTAGCGGGAGCCGGGAGACCCAGTACTTC; CDR3 protein: CASSVGTSGSRETQYF; J gene: TRBJ2-5; clone size: .; V gene: TRBV9; D gene: TRBD2
CDR3 DNA: TGTGCCAGTAGTTCGACTAGCCGACCAAGCTCCTACAATGAGCAGTTCTTC; CDR3 protein: CASSSTSRPSSYNEQFF; J gene: TRBJ2-1; clone size: few; V gene: TRBV19; D gene: TRBD2
CDR3 DNA: TGTGCCAGCAAAGCGGGGGAGACCGAGCAGTACTTC; CDR3 protein: CASKAGETEQYF; J gene: TRBJ2-7; clone size: .; V gene: TRBV28; D gene: TRBD2
CDR3 DNA: TGCAGCGTGCGGAGGTCCCCACTCATGAACACTGAAGCTTTCTTT; CDR3 protein: CSVRRSPLMNTEAFF; J gene: TRBJ1-1; clone size: .; V gene: TRBV29-1; D gene: .
CDR3 DNA: TGCGCCAGCAGCCAAGATAAGCTGGATTCACCCCTCCACTTT; CDR3 protein: CASSQDKLDSPLHF; J gene: TRBJ1-6; clone size: .; V gene: TRBV4-1; D gene: .
CDR3 DNA: TGTGCCACCAGCAGTCCGGGACAGCGAGTCTATGGCTACACCTTC; CDR3 protein: CATSSPGQRVYGYTF; J gene: TRBJ1-2; clone size: .; V gene: TRBV15; D gene: TRBD1
CDR3 DNA: TGTGCCAGCAGCCAATCAGATACGCAGTATTTT; CDR3 protein: CASSQSDTQYF; J gene: TRBJ2-3; clone size: .; V gene: TRBV6-5; D gene: .
CDR3 DNA: TGTGCCAGCAGCTCCAAGGGGACACCTTACAATGAGCAGTTCTTC; CDR3 protein: CASSSKGTPYNEQFF; J gene: TRBJ2-1; clone size: few; V gene: TRBV7-9; D gene: .
CDR3 DNA: TGCAGCGTTAGCGGGGGCACTTGGGGCCAAGAGACCCAGTACTTC; CDR3 protein: CSVSGGTWGQETQYF; J gene: TRBJ2-5; clone size: .; V gene: TRBV29-1; D gene: TRBD2
CDR3 DNA: TGTGCCTGGAGCGTCGTTCTCGGGACAGAAGCTTTCTTT; CDR3 protein: CAWSVVLGTEAFF; J gene: TRBJ1-1; clone size: .; V gene: TRBV30; D gene: .
CDR3 DNA: TGTGCCAGCAGCCAGGACAGGTTGGGTGAAGCTTTCTTT; CDR3 protein: CASSQDRLGEAFF; J gene: TRBJ1-1; clone size: few; V gene: TRBV7-9; D gene: TRBD1
CDR3 DNA: TGCGCCAGCAGCTTTCAGGTCGGGACAGGTGGCAATTCACCCCTCCACTTT; CDR3 protein: CASSFQVGTGGNSPLHF; J gene: TRBJ1-6; clone size: .; V gene: TRBV5-1; D gene: TRBD1
CDR3 DNA: TGTGCCAGCAGTACGACAGCCTACCTCAACATTCAGTACTTC; CDR3 protein: CASSTTAYLNIQYF; J gene: TRBJ2-4; clone size: .; V gene: TRBV2; D gene: .
CDR3 DNA: TGTGCCAGTAGTATAGTTTACCGGGGGGCGAATGAGCAGTTCTTC; CDR3 protein: CASSIVYRGANEQFF; J gene: TRBJ2-1; clone size: .; V gene: TRBV19; D gene: .
CDR3 DNA: TGTGCCAGCAGGGAGGGACTAGCCAAAAACATTCAGTACTTC; CDR3 protein: CASREGLAKNIQYF; J gene: TRBJ2-4; clone size: .; V gene: TRBV2; D gene: .
CDR3 DNA: TGTGCCAGCAGTTCGCCAGGACAGGGGAGAGAGACCCAGTACTTC; CDR3 protein: CASSSPGQGRETQYF; J gene: TRBJ2-5; clone size: .; V gene: TRBV27; D gene: TRBD1
CDR3 DNA: TGTGCCAGCAGCTGGACAAAAGAGACCCAGTACTTC; CDR3 protein: CASSWTKETQYF; J gene: TRBJ2-5; clone size: few; V gene: TRBV7-9; D gene: .
CDR3 DNA: TGTGCCTGGAAGGTAGCGGGGAATTACGAGCAGTACTTC; CDR3 protein: CAWKVAGNYEQYF; J gene: TRBJ2-7; clone size: .; V gene: TRBV30; D gene: TRBD2
CDR3 DNA: TGTGCCAGCAGTGGAGGAAACCGGGAGATAGTTGGGGAAAAACTGTTTTTT; CDR3 protein: CASSGGNREIVGEKLFF; J gene: TRBJ1-4; clone size: .; V gene: TRBV6-1; D gene: .
CDR3 DNA: TGTGCCAGCAGCCCCGGGACTTGGGGGACTAGGAACACTGAAGCTTTCTTT; CDR3 protein: CASSPGTWGTRNTEAFF; J gene: TRBJ1-1; clone size: .; V gene: TRBV14; D gene: .
CDR3 DNA: TGTGCCTGCCATAGAGGGAGCTCTGGGGCCAACGTCCTGACTTTC; CDR3 protein: CACHRGSSGANVLTF; J gene: TRBJ2-6; clone size: .; V gene: TRBV30; D gene: .
CDR3 DNA: TGTGCCAGCAGTTACCAGAAAGAGGCAGATACGCAGTATTTT; CDR3 protein: CASSYQKEADTQYF; J gene: TRBJ2-3; clone size: few; V gene: TRBV6-5; D gene: .
CDR3 DNA: TGTGCCAGCAGCCAAGTAAAGTCCAGCGGGAGGGTAAATGAGCAGTTCTTC; CDR3 protein: CASSQVKSSGRVNEQFF; J gene: TRBJ2-1; clone size: .; V gene: TRBV14; D gene: TRBD2
CDR3 DNA: TGTGCCAGCAGCTTAGGTCCCAGCTACGAGCAGTACTTC; CDR3 protein: CASSLGPSYEQYF; J gene: TRBJ2-7; clone size: .; V gene: TRBV7-9; D gene: .
CDR3 DNA: TGTGCCAGCAGCTTGGTTGGGACAAGGGTTCAGCCCCAGCATTTT; CDR3 protein: CASSLVGTRVQPQHF; J gene: TRBJ1-5; clone size: .; V gene: TRBV5-6; D gene: .
CDR3 DNA: TGTGCCAGCAACGGAAGGGGAGAGACCCAGTACTTC; CDR3 protein: CASNGRGETQYF; J gene: TRBJ2-5; clone size: .; V gene: TRBV6-1; D gene: .
CDR3 DNA: TGTGCCAGCAGCCTTGGACTAGCTCTTAATAAAAGGACGCAGTATTTT; CDR3 protein: CASSLGLALNKRTQYF; J gene: TRBJ2-3; clone size: few; V gene: TRBV28; D gene: TRBD2
CDR3 DNA: TGTGCCACCTGGACTGGCTATGGCTACACCTTC; CDR3 protein: CATWTGYGYTF; J gene: TRBJ1-2; clone size: .; V gene: TRBV6-5; D gene: .
CDR3 DNA: TGCAGCGTTGAACCCCGAGCCACCGGGGAGCTGTTTTTT; CDR3 protein: CSVEPRATGELFF; J gene: TRBJ2-2; clone size: .; V gene: TRBV29-1; D gene: .